These T cell receptor beta chains were read from a single sample in a study of shared clonotypes between healthy human individuals. Profiled with immunoSEQ multiplex PCR; TCRdb holds only in-frame clones, not every one. The table records about 520,000 clones, around 73% of them present only once. The sample comprised PBMCs. Every receptor here comes from a woman aged 40 to 55 in good health. Some clones in this sample may be carry-over from other donors' samples. Each CDR3 is given with its conserved first and last residue.

v_gene,j_gene,CDR3aa
TRBV2,TRBJ1-5,CASSELVGQPQHF
TRBV5-1,TRBJ2-3,CASSKDSGTPTDTQYF
TRBV19,TRBJ2-1,CASSITGGPSNEQFF
TRBV5-1,TRBJ2-7,CASSLEGGASLIYEQYF
TRBV7-7,TRBJ2-4,CASSRLQGSSKNIQYF
TRBV29-1,TRBJ1-2,CSVEGGGGYGYTF
TRBV7-9,TRBJ1-1,CASSLQGTNTEAFF
TRBV29-1,TRBJ2-7,CSVDLSIPGRTYEQYF
TRBV5-1,TRBJ2-7,CASSLVFRGPPYEQYF
TRBV29-1,TRBJ2-7,CSAAGVLAYEQYF
TRBV25-1,TRBJ2-5,CASSEYGQGLQETQYF
TRBV28,TRBJ2-1,CASSSPSGRREQFF
TRBV7-9,TRBJ1-6,CASSDQGNSPLHF
TRBV15,TRBJ1-2,CATSRVGNSGYTF
TRBV6-5,TRBJ2-6,CACRSSGANVLTF
TRBV27,TRBJ2-7,CASSPPERGKQYF
TRBV27,TRBJ2-2,CASSLESGWGTGELFF
TRBV25-1,TRBJ2-2,CASSDRAGELFF
TRBV6-1,TRBJ1-1,CASTLGSANTEAFF
TRBV29-1,TRBJ2-3,CSVSLGTRTDTQYF
TRBV2,TRBJ2-3,CASGAVSTDTQYF
TRBV9,TRBJ1-2,CASSGGTVVNYGYTF
TRBV5-5,TRBJ2-5,CASSLRQGQETQYF
TRBV6-4,TRBJ2-4,CASSEGGGVDIQYF
TRBV29-1,TRBJ2-3,CSGETSRQYF
TRBV18,TRBJ1-2,CASSHRQDEGYTF
TRBV6-1,TRBJ2-7,CASSGSGRAWEQYF
TRBV18,TRBJ2-1,CASSGGSYNEQFF
TRBV4-1,TRBJ1-5,CASRRDQGANQPQHF
TRBV4-1,TRBJ2-7,CASSQDPGGTGETEQYF
TRBV4-1,TRBJ2-1,CASSTSGRANNEQFF
TRBV7-9,TRBJ2-2,CASSSRQVGELFF